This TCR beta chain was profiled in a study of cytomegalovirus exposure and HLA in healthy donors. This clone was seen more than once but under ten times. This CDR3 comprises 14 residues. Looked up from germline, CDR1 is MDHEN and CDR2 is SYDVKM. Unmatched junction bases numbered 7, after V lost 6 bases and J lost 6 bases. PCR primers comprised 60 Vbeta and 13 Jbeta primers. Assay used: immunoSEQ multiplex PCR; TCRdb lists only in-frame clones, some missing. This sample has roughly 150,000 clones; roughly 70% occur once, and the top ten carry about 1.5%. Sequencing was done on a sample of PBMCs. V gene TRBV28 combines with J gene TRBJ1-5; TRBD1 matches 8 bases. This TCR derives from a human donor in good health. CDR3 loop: CASREDRVGQPQHF. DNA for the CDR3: TGTGCCAGCAGGGAGGACAGGGTAGGTCAGCCCCAGCATTTT.